The 3 T cell receptor beta chains presented below share a single source sample, sequenced in a study of shared T cell receptors in the human thymus. Produced via immunoSEQ multiplex PCR; TCRdb's table is partial and in-frame only. The data contain 600,000 to 900,000 clones, 80% to 90% of them singletons. The same sample was also used in a study of human thymus T cells.

The sample comprised thymocytes. The receptors were gathered from a girl under three years old with a congenital heart defect.

The chain uses TRBV6-6 and TRBJ1-3; possibly TRBD1 for D (5 bases). The CDR3 extends over 15 amino acids. Trimming took off 3 bases at V and 9 bases at J, with 18 bases between the two ends. Germline-derived CDR1 and CDR2 are MNHNY and SVGAGI (reference sequence). DNA for the CDR3: TGTGCCAGCAGTTATCATCGGACAAAGGACGTCACCATATATTTT. It is translated as CASSYHRTKDVTIYF.

This sequence joins TRBV7-6 and TRBJ1-2; 7 positions match TRBD1. There are 17 residues in the CDR3. V was clipped by 1 base and J by 3 bases; unmatched bases: 11. Germline V lookup: CDR1 SGHVS, CDR2 FNYEAQ. The CDR3 reads CASSLGGWDSDYYGYTF. The CDR3 DNA is TGTGCCAGCAGCTTAGGGGGTTGGGACAGCGACTACTATGGCTACACCTTC.

This sequence joins TRBV9 and TRBJ1-4; D is unclear. The V gene's germline CDR1 is SGDLS and CDR2 YYNGEE. The CDR3 length is 16 residues. V was trimmed by 0 bases and J by 0 bases, leaving 9 bases between them. Here the CDR3 reads CASSVEQRATNEKLFF. The CDR3 bases are TGTGCCAGCAGCGTAGAACAGAGAGCAACTAATGAAAAACTGTTTTTT.